This T cell receptor beta chain came from a study of cytomegalovirus exposure and HLA in healthy donors. Overall study results and limits: Cytomegalovirus status, reportedly, was diagnosed with high specificity and sensitivity by the classifier.

Primers: 60 Vbeta forward and 13 Jbeta reverse. The data were produced by immunoSEQ multiplex PCR, yet TCRdb's version contains in-frame clones alone and is incomplete. Of about 97,000 clones in the sample, 81% were seen once. Concerning this clone itself: Its matching antigen is unknown.

V was pared by 5 bases and J by 6 bases, with 5 bases of the junction left unmatched. The length of the CDR3 is 14 residues. The germline CDR1 and CDR2 sequences are SEHNR and FQNEAQ (reference sequence). The receptor's source is a man aged 40-49 years in good health and CMV-seropositive. The chain combines TRBV7-9 with TRBJ1-4, with 8 positions matching TRBD1. Sequencing was performed on PBMCs. CDR3: CASSQDRGDEKLFF. In nucleotides, the CDR3 is TGTGCCAGCAGCCAAGACAGGGGTGATGAAAAACTGTTTTTT.